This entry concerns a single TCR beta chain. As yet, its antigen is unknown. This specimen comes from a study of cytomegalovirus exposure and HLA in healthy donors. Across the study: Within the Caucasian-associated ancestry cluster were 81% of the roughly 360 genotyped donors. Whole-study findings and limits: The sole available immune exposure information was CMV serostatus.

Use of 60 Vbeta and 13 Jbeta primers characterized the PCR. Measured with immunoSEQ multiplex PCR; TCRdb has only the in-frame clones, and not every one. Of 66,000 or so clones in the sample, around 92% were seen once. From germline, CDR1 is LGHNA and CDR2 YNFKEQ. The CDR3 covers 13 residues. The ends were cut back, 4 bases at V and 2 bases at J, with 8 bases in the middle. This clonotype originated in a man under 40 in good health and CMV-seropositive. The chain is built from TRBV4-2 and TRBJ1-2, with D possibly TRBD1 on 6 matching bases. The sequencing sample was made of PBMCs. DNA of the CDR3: TGTGCCAGCAGCCCTACAGGGAACTATGGCTACACCTTC. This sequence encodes CASSPTGNYGYTF.